Below are 31 T cell receptor beta chains sequenced from a single sample in a study of OX40 agonist ivuxolimab in advanced cancers. Data came from immunoSEQ multiplex PCR; TCRdb stores just in-frame clones and leaves some out. The sample includes 20,000 to 25,000 clones, roughly 91% of them seen just once. The sample consisted of CD4+ or CD8+ T cells sorted from blood, taken in a trial of the OX40 agonist ivuxolimab. The receptor set was obtained from an adult with an advanced solid tumor such as melanoma, head and neck, liver or kidney cancer.

The V gene is TRBV27, the J gene TRBJ2-7; D may be TRBD1 (5 bases). The CDR3 has 12 amino acids. Germline assignment: CDR1 MNHEY and CDR2 SMNVEV (reference sequence). The V and J ends lost 10 bases and 3 bases respectively, with 13 bases between them. CDR3 loop: CATYGRVYEQYF. In nucleotides, the CDR3 is TGTGCCACCTACGGCAGGGTCTACGAGCAGTACTTC.

This clone is a singleton in its sample. This CDR3 reads CASSENTGTGGYEQYF. DNA for the CDR3: TGTGCCAGCAGTGAAAATACCGGGACAGGGGGCTACGAGCAGTACTTC. The rearrangement joins TRBV6-1 to TRBJ2-7; 11 nucleotides align to TRBD1. There are 16 residues in the CDR3. Germline loops: CDR1 MNHNS, CDR2 SASEGT. Trimming at V came to 2 bases and at J to 3 bases, leaving 6 bases not matched to a gene.

The CDR3 DNA reads as TGTGCCAGTAGTCCCGGCCCGAGAGAAGCTTTCTTT. The encoded protein is CASSPGPREAFF. This chain joins TRBV19 and TRBJ1-1, with unresolved D. Trimming took off 5 bases at V and 8 bases at J, with 12 bases between the two ends. The CDR3 is 12 amino acids. Germline V CDR1 and CDR2: LNHDA, SQIVND (reference sequence).

This chain joins TRBV11-1 and TRBJ1-1; 7 nucleotides match TRBD1. Germline CDR1 reads SGHAT; CDR2 reads FQDESV (reference sequence). This CDR3 region has 14 residues. Unmatched junction bases numbered 4, after V lost 1 base and J lost 5 bases. The CDR3 DNA sequence: TGTGCCAGCAGCTTAGAGGGGGCTTGGACTGAAGCTTTCTTT. It codes for CASSLEGAWTEAFF.

The chain has TRBV6-1 and TRBJ1-1, with 8 bases fitting TRBD1. The germline CDR1 and CDR2 sequences are MNHNS and SASEGT. The ends lost 5 bases at V and 3 bases at J; junction bases unmatched: 8. There are 15 residues in the CDR3. In DNA form, the CDR3 reads TGTGCCAGCAGTCCGTACAGGGGGTTCGACACTGAAGCTTTCTTT. Translating it yields CASSPYRGFDTEAFF.

The chain uses TRBV4-2 and TRBJ2-5, with TRBD2 matching over 9 bases. In germline, CDR1 is LGHNA, CDR2 YNFKEQ. The CDR3 has 18 residues. Unmatched junction bases numbered 14, after V lost 0 bases and J lost 6 bases. The DNA for the CDR3 is TGTGCCAGCAGCCAAGATGGGATTTGGGTTAGCGGGGGAAAGACCCAGTACTTC. It codes for CASSQDGIWVSGGKTQYF.

The V and J genes are TRBV4-2 and TRBJ2-2, with TRBD1 matching over 8 bases. The ends lost 4 bases at V and 6 bases at J; junction bases unmatched: 10. Germline CDR1 and CDR2: LGHNA and YNFKEQ. The CDR3 has 16 amino acids. This CDR3 is CASSLPDRAVAGELFF. CDR3 nucleotide sequence: TGTGCCAGCAGCCTCCCGGACAGGGCAGTTGCCGGGGAGCTGTTTTTT.

The V call is TRBV6-6, the J call TRBJ1-2, with TRBD1 matching over 7 bases. CDR3 length: 15 amino acids. V shed 10 bases and J 0 bases; nucleotides not matched to a gene: 11. Germline V gives CDR1 MNHNY, CDR2 SVGAGI (reference sequence). The CDR3 coding sequence is TGTGCCACCCGACTACAGGGGACCACTAACTATGGCTACACCTTC. Its translation is CATRLQGTTNYGYTF.

The chain has TRBV6-1 and TRBJ2-1; D might be TRBD1 or TRBD2, each matching 6 bases. Trimming removed 2 bases at V and 2 bases at J, with 16 bases between. Looked up from germline, CDR1 is MNHNS and CDR2 is SASEGT. This CDR3 spans 17 amino acids. CDR3 residues: CASSEYRGQIAYNEQFF. The CDR3 DNA reads as TGTGCCAGCAGTGAATATCGGGGGCAGATAGCCTACAATGAGCAGTTCTTC.

The chain recombines TRBV4-1 with TRBJ1-2; the D is unclear. The ends were cut back, 3 bases at V and 8 bases at J, with 19 bases in the middle. Germline CDR1 is MGHRA and CDR2 is YSYEKL. The CDR3 spans 15 residues. CDR3: CASSHLRAFLPGYTF. The CDR3 DNA reads as TGCGCCAGCAGCCATCTACGGGCCTTCCTCCCCGGCTACACCTTC.

The chain carries TRBV27 and TRBJ1-1; D unclear. This CDR3 contains 14 residues. Trimming cost V 0 bases and J 1 base, with 6 bases left between them. CDR1 and CDR2 from the germline V gene are MNHEY and SMNVEV (reference sequence). This CDR3 is CASSLSWGNTEAFF. The CDR3 region has the DNA TGTGCCAGCAGTTTATCGTGGGGGAACACTGAAGCTTTCTTT.

The chain combines TRBV27 with TRBJ2-1; tentative D call: TRBD2 (6 bases). The V gene's germline CDR1 is MNHEY and CDR2 SMNVEV (reference sequence). The CDR3 consists of 13 residues. The CDR3 region has the DNA TGTGTCGCGGGAAGCCGGCCGTACAATGAGCAGTTCTTC. Translated: CVAGSRPYNEQFF.

V and J are TRBV10-1 and TRBJ2-7, with 8 nucleotides matching TRBD1. The J segment lost 3 bases and the V segment lost 4 bases, leaving 2 bases of the junction unmatched. This CDR3 has 13 amino acids. Germline assignment: CDR1 WNHNN and CDR2 SYGVQD (reference sequence). The CDR3 region has the DNA TGCGCCAGCAGTGGGACAGGGAACTACGAGCAGTACTTC. It encodes CASSGTGNYEQYF.

The chain is built from TRBV7-9 and TRBJ2-7, with 11 bases matching TRBD2. The CDR3 has 16 residues. With V trimmed by 5 bases and J by 3 bases, 9 bases remained unmatched. CDR1 and CDR2 (germline): SEHNR, FQNEAQ (reference sequence). DNA of the CDR3: TGTGCCAGCAGCCATCCGAGACTAGCGGGAAGCTACGAGCAGTACTTC. The encoded protein is CASSHPRLAGSYEQYF.

V usage is TRBV6-5 and J usage is TRBJ2-7; 11 positions match TRBD1. The CDR3 length is 13 residues. Germline CDR1 reads MNHEY; CDR2 reads SVGAGI. V dropped 6 bases and J dropped 6; count of bases not matched to a gene: 4. The CDR3 nucleotides read TGTGCCAGCAGACCCGGGACAGGGGGCGAGCAGTACTTC. Translated: CASRPGTGGEQYF.

This clone occurred once. The genes are TRBV11-2 and TRBJ2-3; the match to TRBD2 covers 11 bases. Germline V lookup: CDR1 SGHAT, CDR2 FQNNGV. The CDR3 consists of 19 residues. Trimming cost V 1 base and J 2 bases; bases outside gene matches: 11. The CDR3 reads CASSLAPLAGGPHTDTQYF. In DNA, the CDR3 is TGTGCCAGCAGCTTAGCCCCTCTAGCGGGGGGCCCTCACACAGATACGCAGTATTTT. The full variable domain, completed using reference TRBV11-2 and TRBJ2-3, is EAGVAQSPRYKIIEKRQSVAFWCNPISGHATLYWYQQILGQGPKLLIQFQNNGVVDDSQLPKDRFSAERLKGVDSTLKIQPAKLEDSAVYLCASSLAPLAGGPHTDTQYFGPGTRLTVL.

The J gene is TRBJ2-7, the V gene TRBV11-2; D possibly corresponds to TRBD2 (5 bases). Trimming removed 6 bases from V and 4 bases from J, with 10 bases in between. This CDR3 is built from 12 residues. The germline CDR1 and CDR2 sequences are SGHAT and FQNNGV. CDR3 in amino acids: CASSYPGYEQYF. CDR3 sequence (DNA): TGTGCCAGCAGTTACCCGGGGTACGAGCAGTACTTC.

The chain joins TRBV27 to TRBJ1-4; D remains ambiguous. Germline loops: CDR1 MNHEY, CDR2 SMNVEV (reference sequence). The V and J ends lost 3 bases and 3 bases respectively, with 11 bases between them. This CDR3 region has 15 residues. CDR3 coding DNA: TGTGCCAGCAGTTTCCGGAGAATGGCTAATGAAAAACTGTTTTTT. Its protein product is CASSFRRMANEKLFF.

V is TRBV2 and J is TRBJ2-7; possible D gene TRBD2, 5 bases. This CDR3 is 15 amino acids long. The V gene's germline CDR1 is SNHLY and CDR2 FYNNEI. Trimming took 4 bases from V and 2 from J, leaving 15 bases between them. CDR3 in DNA: TGTGCCAGCAGTGGGAGGCCTAGCTTACCCTACGAGCAGTACTTC. Protein: CASSGRPSLPYEQYF.

The chain carries TRBV10-3 and TRBJ2-3; tentatively, D is TRBD2 (6 bases). The ends were cut back, 11 bases at V and 5 bases at J, with 14 bases in the middle. The length of the CDR3 is 12 residues. Germline V gene data show CDR1 as ENHRY and CDR2 as SYGVKD. Here the CDR3 DNA reads TGTGCCGCGGGACCGCCCGGAGATACGCAGTATTTT. Translation: CAAGPPGDTQYF.

The gene calls are TRBV5-1 and TRBJ2-5, with 10 bases fitting TRBD2. Germline trimming cut 1 base from V and 1 base from J; bases unmatched to any gene: 7. CDR1 and CDR2 from the germline V gene are SGHRS and YFSETQ. The CDR3 consists of 17 residues. CDR3 in DNA: TGCGCCAGCAGCTTGACGGGGACTAGCGCCTCCCAAGAGACCCAGTACTTC. Translation gives CASSLTGTSASQETQYF.

The chain is built from TRBV5-3 and TRBJ2-5; 7 nucleotides line up with TRBD2. TRBV5-3 qualifies as an ORF whose function is uncertain. This CDR3 has 13 amino acids. Trimming took 4 bases from V and 5 from J; bases not matched to a gene: 5. DNA of the CDR3: TGTGCCAGAAGCAAGGGACTATGTGAGACCCAGTACTTC. Translating it yields CARSKGLCETQYF.

The chain carries TRBV6-6 and TRBJ1-2; D call uncertain. The germline V and J ends were trimmed by 7 bases and 8 bases, with 17 bases remaining between them. Germline loops: CDR1 MNHNY, CDR2 SVGAGI (reference sequence). This CDR3 spans 13 amino acids. The CDR3 DNA sequence: TGTGCCAGCACCACCCAAGATCATCCCGGCTACACCTTC. Encoded protein: CASTTQDHPGYTF.

This rearrangement joins TRBV14 to TRBJ1-4, with unresolved D. Germline V lookup: CDR1 SGHDN, CDR2 FVKESK. The CDR3 extends over 15 amino acids. V lost 1 base and J lost 3, with 9 bases in between. This CDR3 reads CASSQGGQSNEKLFF. DNA for the CDR3: TGTGCCAGCAGCCAAGGTGGGCAGTCTAATGAAAAACTGTTTTTT. Complete variable domain (other parts from reference TRBV14 and TRBJ1-4): EAGVTQFPSHSVIEKGQTVTLRCDPISGHDNLYWYRRVMGKEIKFLLHFVKESKQDESGMPNNRFLAERTGGTYSTLKVQPAELEDSGVYFCASSQGGQSNEKLFFGSGTQLSVL.

The gene calls are TRBV10-1 and TRBJ2-1, with 9 bases that match TRBD1. Unmatched junction bases numbered 9, after V lost 8 bases and J lost 7 bases. This CDR3 spans 14 amino acids. Germline V gene sequence: CDR1 WNHNN, CDR2 SYGVQD (reference sequence). The CDR3 loop reads CASAGQGMRNEQFF. The CDR3 DNA reads as TGCGCCAGCGCAGGACAGGGGATGCGGAATGAGCAGTTCTTC.

The chain uses TRBV7-7 and TRBJ2-7; D possibly corresponds to TRBD1 (5 bases). The CDR3 loop spans 14 amino acids. CDR1 SSHAT and CDR2 FNYEAQ come from the germline V gene (reference sequence). The ends were cut back, 5 bases at V and 1 base at J, with 12 bases in the middle. The CDR3 is CASSVRAGSYEQYF. The DNA for the CDR3 is TGTGCCAGCAGCGTAAGGGCAGGGTCCTACGAGCAGTACTTC.

The chain carries TRBV5-6 and TRBJ2-5, with 10 bases aligning to TRBD1. CDR3 length equals 15 residues. The junction had 9 bases not matched to a gene; V was cut back by 5 bases and J by 5 bases. Germline CDR1 reads SGHDT; CDR2 reads YYEEEE. This chain's CDR3 is CASSPGTGVRETQYF. The CDR3 DNA reads TGTGCCAGCAGTCCCGGGACAGGGGTTCGGGAGACCCAGTACTTC.

The V gene is TRBV29-1, the J gene TRBJ2-1, with D uncertain. The CDR3 covers 15 residues. In germline, CDR1 is SQVTM, CDR2 ANQGSEA. The ends were cut back, 8 bases at V and 0 bases at J, with 17 bases in the middle. CDR3 amino acids: CSPWVVQGSYNEQFF. In nucleotides, the CDR3 is TGCAGCCCATGGGTAGTACAAGGCTCCTACAATGAGCAGTTCTTC.

The chain uses TRBV27 and TRBJ1-5; 8 bases line up with TRBD1. Trimming removed 3 bases from V and 4 bases from J; junction bases left unmatched: 11. This CDR3 contains 17 residues. Germline CDR1 is MNHEY and CDR2 is SMNVEV (reference sequence). The CDR3 sequence is CASSFYKTGAINQPQHF. Here the CDR3 DNA reads TGTGCCAGCAGTTTCTATAAGACAGGGGCGATAAATCAGCCCCAGCATTTT.

This rearrangement joins TRBV27 to TRBJ2-3; D is unresolved. This CDR3 comprises 12 residues. V was shortened by 5 bases and J by 1 base, with 4 bases between the two germline ends. In germline, CDR1 is MNHEY, CDR2 SMNVEV (reference sequence). CDR3 sequence (DNA): TGTGCCAGCAGTATCGGCACAGATACGCAGTATTTT. Translating it yields CASSIGTDTQYF.

The rearrangement joins TRBV7-6 to TRBJ2-7; possibly TRBD1 for D (5 bases). The V and J ends lost 4 bases and 3 bases respectively, with 10 bases between them. Germline CDR1 is SGHVS and CDR2 is FNYEAQ. The CDR3 has 13 amino acids. This CDR3 reads CASSSTGNYEQYF. In DNA form, the CDR3 reads TGTGCCAGCAGCTCTACAGGAAACTACGAGCAGTACTTC.